This passage covers 12 T cell receptor beta chains from one sample sequenced in a study of T-cell memory formation after mild COVID-19 (dated by TCRdb to the early 2020s). The library relied on 5' RACE. Sequencing was performed on an Illumina NovaSeq 6000. The public reads were reanalyzed by TCRdb: fastp trimming at Q25, MiXCR alignment, in-frame beta chains only. Rows are combined by CDR3 protein, so each entry shows the most common genes and DNA. The sample profile shows 350,000 to 500,000 distinct CDR3 sequences; 20% of them were found once. The ten largest account for roughly 8.4% of the sample. Input material: PBMCs or a T cell subset sorted from them (not recorded which). All receptors derive from an adult woman who had mild COVID-19 (a few samples of this study predate the infection). The sample titles of this study are shuffled in the database, so cell type and time point are left out; the donor was told from shared clones.

V gene TRBV4-1 combines with J gene TRBJ2-2; TRBD1 is a possible D gene (6 bases). Trimming cost V 0 bases and J 7 bases, with 18 bases left between them. The CDR3 is 17 residues long. Per germline, CDR1 MGHRA and CDR2 YSYEKL. CDR3 residues: CASSQEEQGMFGGELFF. The DNA of the CDR3 is TGCGCCAGCAGCCAAGAAGAGCAGGGGATGTTCGGCGGGGAGCTGTTTTTT.

The rearrangement uses TRBV12-3 or TRBV12-4 and TRBJ1-1; TRBD1 aligns across 9 bases. The CDR3 has 15 amino acids. Unmatched junction bases numbered 7, after V lost 6 bases and J lost 2 bases. Here the CDR3 reads CASSTTGGLNTEAFF. CDR3 bases: TGTGCCAGCAGCACGACAGGGGGGTTAAACACTGAAGCTTTCTTT.

This clonotype turned up a few times. J is TRBJ2-7 and V is TRBV7-9; 8 bases map to TRBD2. The CDR3 spans 16 residues. Trimming at V came to 4 bases and at J to 3 bases, leaving 11 bases not matched to a gene. The germline CDR1 and CDR2 sequences are SEHNR and FQNEAQ (reference sequence). The CDR3 region has the DNA TGTGCCAGCAGCTCAACCTCTAGCGGGCAACGCTACGAGCAGTACTTC. This sequence encodes CASSSTSSGQRYEQYF.

This clonotype was counted a single time. The gene calls are TRBV6-2 or TRBV6-3 and TRBJ2-5, with TRBD2 matching over 13 bases. Trimming at V came to 6 bases and at J to 5 bases, leaving 9 bases not matched to a gene. Germline CDR1 reads MNHEY; CDR2 reads SVGEGT. The CDR3 is 16 amino acids. The DNA of the CDR3 is TGTGCCAGCAGCCTTGGACTAGCGGGAGCCAGCGAGACCCAGTACTTC. This codes for CASSLGLAGASETQYF.

This clonotype was seen more than once but under ten times. The chain carries TRBV6-2 or TRBV6-3 and TRBJ2-1; 13 bases fit TRBD2. Germline V gene sequence: CDR1 MNHEY, CDR2 SVGEGT. The CDR3 spans 18 residues. Trimming took 5 bases from V and 10 from J; bases not matched to a gene: 17. As DNA, the CDR3 is TGTGCCAGCAGTCCTCTAGGGGTCGGACTAGCGGGAGTCGGGGAGCAGTTCTTC. Protein product: CASSPLGVGLAGVGEQFF.

CDR3 bases: TGTGCCAGCAGTTACCCGGATATGGGGGCAGATACGCAGTATTTT. Its translation: CASSYPDMGADTQYF. The V call is TRBV6-2 or TRBV6-3, the J call TRBJ2-3, with D perhaps assigned TRBD1 or TRBD2 (5 bases each). From germline, CDR1 is MNHEY and CDR2 SVGEGT. The CDR3 covers 15 residues. Trimming shortened V by 2 bases and J by 4 bases, and 13 bases separated the two germline ends.

V and J are TRBV15 and TRBJ2-1, with D tentatively TRBD1 or TRBD2 (5 bases each). The V gene lost 5 bases and the J gene lost 7 bases, with 15 bases spanning the gap. The CDR3 contains 14 residues. CDR1 is LNHNV and CDR2 is YYDKDF in the germline V gene (reference sequence). CDR3 sequence (DNA): TGTGCCACCAGCTCCCGGGACGGCCGAAATGAGCAGTTCTTC. This codes for CATSSRDGRNEQFF.

The rearrangement uses TRBV5-1 and TRBJ2-3, with D possibly matching TRBD1 (6 bases). CDR3 size: 16 residues. Trimming cost V 4 bases and J 1 base, with 16 bases left between them. In germline, CDR1 is SGHRS, CDR2 YFSETQ. The DNA of the CDR3 is TGCGCCAGCAGCCCTCACAGGGAAGACGGCACAGATACGCAGTATTTT. Protein sequence: CASSPHREDGTDTQYF.

The V and J genes are TRBV5-8 and TRBJ1-1; TRBD1 might be the D (5 bases). CDR3 length: 15 amino acids. Trimming left V 5 bases short and J 4 bases short, with 18 bases between. Germline loops: CDR1 SGHTS, CDR2 YDEGEE. CDR3 DNA sequence: TGTGCCAGCAGAATTAGATCAGGGTTGAGCACTGAAGCTTTCTTT. This sequence encodes CASRIRSGLSTEAFF. Using reference TRBV5-8 and TRBJ1-1 for the parts outside the CDR3, the full variable domain is EAGVTQSPTHLIKTRGQQATLRCSPISGHTSVYWYQQALGLGLQFLLWYDEGEERNRGNFPPRFSGRQFPNYSSELNVNALELEDSALYLCASRIRSGLSTEAFFGQGTRLTVV.

The chain couples TRBV9 to TRBJ1-2; D is perhaps TRBD1 (5 bases). Germline V gene lookup returns CDR1 SGDLS and CDR2 YYNGEE. V dropped 6 bases and J dropped 8 bases, with 23 bases sitting between them. The CDR3 length is 15 residues. The CDR3 region has the DNA TGTGCCAGCACCTTTTTCGACAGCGCTGTATACGGCTACACCTTC. The encoded protein is CASTFFDSAVYGYTF.

This clonotype turned up a few times. The rearrangement uses TRBV20-1 and TRBJ2-1; D gene unclear. V lost 3 bases and J 3 bases, leaving 18 bases between the germline ends. The CDR3 runs to 16 residues. Germline V lookup: CDR1 DFQATT, CDR2 SNEGSKA (reference sequence). The CDR3 protein is CSASVSRRGHYNEQFF. CDR3 DNA sequence: TGCAGTGCTAGCGTTAGCCGGCGCGGCCACTACAATGAGCAGTTCTTC.

This clonotype appeared a few times. The genes are TRBV10-3 and TRBJ1-5; D ambiguous. CDR1 and CDR2 (germline): ENHRY, SYGVKD. The CDR3 is 13 residues long. Trimming pared 10 bases from V and 6 bases from J, leaving 16 bases between. In DNA form, the CDR3 reads TGTGCCAGCGACACCACGGATGGTCAGCCCCAGCATTTT. Encoded protein: CASDTTDGQPQHF.